The rows below give T cell receptor beta chains drawn from one sample of a study of cytomegalovirus exposure and HLA in healthy donors. The data were produced by immunoSEQ multiplex PCR, yet TCRdb's version contains in-frame clones alone and is incomplete. The table has approximately 77,000 clones, around three quarters seen once. The source material was PBMCs. All receptors come from a woman aged 40 to 50 in good health and CMV-seronegative. CDR3s include the opening cysteine and the closing phenylalanine or tryptophan. The order of the fields is D gene, V gene, J gene, clone size, CDR3 protein, CDR3 DNA. D genes are given only for firm matches. Where a row states a size, it is once, few, many or the class of an expanded clone; other rows omit it.

TRBD1	TRBV5-6	TRBJ2-7	once	CASSPRTGSSYEQYF	TGTGCCAGCAGTCCTAGGACAGGAAGCTCCTACGAGCAGTACTTC
TRBD2	TRBV7-2	TRBJ2-3	NA	CASSLAGRVTDTQYF	TGTGCCAGCAGCTTAGCAGGGAGGGTCACAGATACGCAGTATTTT
NA	TRBV11-2	TRBJ2-1	NA	CASSLVSAPPNEQFF	TGTGCCAGCAGCTTAGTGTCAGCGCCTCCCAATGAGCAGTTCTTC
TRBD2	TRBV25-1	TRBJ2-1	NA	CASSGEGRGGLLDEQFF	TGTGCCAGCAGTGGGGAGGGCAGAGGAGGTCTATTGGATGAGCAGTTCTTC
TRBD1	TRBV27	TRBJ1-2	NA	CASSFVAGTGDGYTF	TGTGCCAGCAGTTTTGTGGCCGGGACAGGCGACGGCTACACCTTC
TRBD2	TRBV7-9	TRBJ2-7	NA	CASSLALAGNEQYF	TGTGCCAGCAGCTTAGCGCTAGCGGGAAACGAGCAGTACTTC
TRBD1	TRBV7-2	TRBJ2-1	NA	CASSVSGGTGTNEQFF	TGTGCCAGCAGCGTTAGTGGAGGGACAGGGACCAATGAGCAGTTCTTC
TRBD1	TRBV7-2	TRBJ1-2	once	CASSPQGAINYGYTF	TGTGCCAGCAGCCCACAGGGGGCGATTAACTATGGCTACACCTTC
NA	TRBV25-1	TRBJ2-7	NA	CASSELGPEGQYF	TGTGCCAGCAGTGAATTAGGGCCGGAGGGGCAGTACTTC
NA	TRBV11-2	TRBJ1-1	NA	CASSLQLGNTEAFF	TGTGCCAGCAGCCTACAGCTGGGGAACACTGAAGCTTTCTTT
TRBD2	TRBV6-5	TRBJ2-1	few	CASSYSGSGRANEQFF	TGTGCCAGCAGTTACTCCGGGAGCGGGAGGGCCAATGAGCAGTTCTTC
NA	TRBV5-1	TRBJ1-1	NA	CASSLEGQNTEAFF	TGCGCCAGCAGCTTGGAGGGACAGAACACTGAAGCTTTCTTT
NA	TRBV2	TRBJ1-1	NA	CASSVEVTEAFF	TGTGCCAGCAGTGTGGAGGTAACTGAAGCTTTCTTT
NA	TRBV2	TRBJ1-1	NA	CASSESPNTEAFF	TGTGCCAGCAGTGAGAGTCCGAACACTGAAGCTTTCTTT
NA	TRBV11-2	TRBJ2-3	NA	CASSSLRGPSTDTQYF	TGTGCCAGCAGCTCCCTGCGGGGGCCTAGCACAGATACGCAGTATTTT
TRBD2	TRBV20-1	TRBJ2-1	NA	CSGREFNEQFF	TGCAGTGGGCGGGAGTTCAATGAGCAGTTCTTC
NA	TRBV6-1	TRBJ1-5	few	CASSDGGNQPQHF	TGTGCCAGCAGTGATGGGGGGAATCAGCCCCAGCATTTT
TRBD1	TRBV25-1	TRBJ1-2	few	CASSDPGTGNYGYTF	TGTGCCAGCAGTGATCCCGGGACAGGGAACTATGGCTACACCTTC
TRBD1	TRBV15	TRBJ1-2	once	CATSRDNPGTGSSGYTF	TGTGCCACCAGCAGAGATAATCCGGGGACAGGGAGCTCTGGCTACACCTTC
NA	TRBV12-5	TRBJ2-1	NA	CASELGLSRSVCEQFF	TGTGCTAGTGAACTGGGTTTGTCTAGAAGCGTATGTGAGCAGTTCTTC
TRBD1	TRBV30	TRBJ2-7	NA	CAWRTAPGGQYF	TGTGCCTGGAGGACAGCGCCAGGGGGGCAGTACTTC
NA	TRBV9	TRBJ2-7	NA	CASSPRGYEQYF	TGTGCCAGCAGCCCCCGGGGTTACGAGCAGTACTTC
NA	TRBV6-5	TRBJ2-2	NA	CASRTGGELFF	TGTGCCAGCAGAACCGGCGGGGAGCTGTTTTTT
TRBD2	TRBV7-7	TRBJ2-7	NA	CASSLGSLEVAGGPDEQYF	TGTGCCAGCAGCTTAGGGTCCTTAGAGGTAGCGGGAGGGCCCGACGAGCAGTACTTC
NA	TRBV6-6	TRBJ1-1	NA	CASSWGGDTEAFF	TGTGCCAGCAGTTGGGGGGGGGACACTGAAGCTTTCTTT
TRBD2	TRBV30	TRBJ2-7	NA	CAWSVHRASGYYEQYF	TGTGCCTGGAGTGTACATCGCGCTAGCGGATACTACGAGCAGTACTTC
NA	TRBV30	TRBJ1-4	once	CAWRGLGEKLFF	TGTGCCTGGAGGGGCTTAGGTGAAAAACTGTTTTTT
NA	TRBV5-1	TRBJ2-3	NA	CASSLGLSGDTQYF	TGCGCCAGCAGCTTGGGCTTGAGCGGAGATACGCAGTATTTT
NA	TRBV6-6	TRBJ1-1	few	CASRGGNTEAFF	TGTGCCAGCAGGGGGGGGAACACTGAAGCTTTCTTT
NA	TRBV29-1	TRBJ1-2	once	CSGKTGRGSYTF	TGCAGCGGGAAAACAGGGAGGGGAAGCTACACCTTC
NA	TRBV6-1	TRBJ2-2	NA	CASSESPGLIAGELFF	TGTGCCAGCAGTGAATCACCAGGGTTAATCGCCGGGGAGCTGTTTTTT
NA	TRBV2	TRBJ2-7	NA	CATSGGGNYEQYF	TGTGCCACCTCAGGTGGGGGCAACTACGAGCAGTACTTC
TRBD1	TRBV6-1	TRBJ2-7	few	CASRKGQGDGEQYF	TGTGCCAGCAGGAAGGGACAGGGAGACGGCGAGCAGTACTTC
NA	TRBV7-2	TRBJ2-4	NA	CASSLMVGGAKNIQYF	TGTGCCAGCAGCTTAATGGTGGGAGGAGCCAAAAACATTCAGTACTTC
NA	TRBV19	TRBJ1-1	NA	CASSGGRGGGTEAFF	TGTGCCAGTAGTGGGGGCAGGGGTGGAGGCACTGAAGCTTTCTTT
TRBD1	TRBV15	TRBJ1-3	NA	CATSRQGAGNTIYF	TGTGCCACCAGCAGACAGGGGGCTGGAAACACCATATATTTT
TRBD2	TRBV18	TRBJ2-2	NA	CASSLEAGMRELFF	TGTGCCAGCTCATTGGAAGCGGGAATGAGGGAGCTGTTTTTT
NA	TRBV11-2	TRBJ2-7	NA	CASSLDWEGAYEQYF	TGTGCCAGCAGCTTAGATTGGGAGGGGGCCTACGAGCAGTACTTC
NA	TRBV7-2	TRBJ2-5	NA	CASSLAGGPWETQYF	TGTGCCAGCAGCTTAGCGGGGGGGCCCTGGGAGACCCAGTACTTC
NA	TRBV6-1	TRBJ1-4	NA	CASSASQGRGEKLFF	TGTGCCAGCAGTGCCAGCCAGGGGCGAGGAGAAAAACTGTTTTTT